The present entry profiles one T cell receptor (beta chain) with its context. What it binds is unknown. The sample comes from a study of OX40 agonist ivuxolimab in advanced cancers. About the research overall: Patients in the trial were receiving intravenous ivuxolimab every 2 weeks, at doses of 0.01 to 10 mg/kg. Among those enrolled, mean age was around 60 years (range about 23 to 85) and over 70% were male. Notes on the study in general: Some of the nonresponding patients also showed low levels of normalized T-cell clonal expansion.

Produced via immunoSEQ multiplex PCR; TCRdb's table is partial and in-frame only. The profile shows approximately 100,000 clones, around 85% of them singletons. The CDR3 sequence is 21 residues long. Per germline, CDR1 SGDLS and CDR2 YYNGEE. Trimming removed 0 bases from V and 0 bases from J; junction bases left unmatched: 15. The genes are TRBV9 and TRBJ2-3; TRBD2 aligns across 11 bases. The origin of this receptor is an adult with an advanced solid tumor such as melanoma, head and neck, liver or kidney cancer. The sequences come from CD4+ or CD8+ T cells sorted from blood, collected in a trial of the OX40 agonist ivuxolimab. CDR3 in amino acids: CASSVAARTSGLPSSTDTQYF. CDR3 coding DNA: TGTGCCAGCAGCGTAGCTGCAAGGACTAGCGGGCTTCCTTCTAGCACAGATACGCAGTATTTT.